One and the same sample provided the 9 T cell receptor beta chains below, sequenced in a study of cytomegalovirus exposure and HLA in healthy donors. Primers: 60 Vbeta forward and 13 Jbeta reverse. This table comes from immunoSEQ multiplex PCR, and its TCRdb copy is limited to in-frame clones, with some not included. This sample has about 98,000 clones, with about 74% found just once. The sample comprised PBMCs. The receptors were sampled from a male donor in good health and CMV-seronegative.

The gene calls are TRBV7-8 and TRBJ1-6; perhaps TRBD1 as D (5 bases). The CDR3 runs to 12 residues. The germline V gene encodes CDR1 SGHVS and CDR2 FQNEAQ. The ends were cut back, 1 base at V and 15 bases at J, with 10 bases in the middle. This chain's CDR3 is CASSLGTGILHF. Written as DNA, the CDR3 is TGTGCCAGCAGCTTAGGTACAGGAATCCTCCACTTT.

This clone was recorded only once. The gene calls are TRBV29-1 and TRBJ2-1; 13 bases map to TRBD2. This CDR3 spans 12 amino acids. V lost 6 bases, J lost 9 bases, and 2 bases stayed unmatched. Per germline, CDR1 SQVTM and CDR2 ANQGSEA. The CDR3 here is CSVGTSGAEQFF. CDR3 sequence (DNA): TGCAGCGTAGGGACTAGCGGGGCTGAGCAGTTCTTC.

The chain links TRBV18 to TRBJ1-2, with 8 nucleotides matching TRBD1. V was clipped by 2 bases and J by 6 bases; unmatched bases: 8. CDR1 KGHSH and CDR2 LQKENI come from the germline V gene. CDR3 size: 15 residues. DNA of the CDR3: TGTGCCAGCTCACCATATATTGAGACAGGGGATGGCTACACCTTC. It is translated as CASSPYIETGDGYTF.

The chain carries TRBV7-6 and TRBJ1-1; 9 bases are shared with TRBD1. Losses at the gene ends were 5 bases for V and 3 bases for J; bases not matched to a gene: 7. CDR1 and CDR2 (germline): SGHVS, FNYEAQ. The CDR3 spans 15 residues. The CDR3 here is CASSLGTGKYTEAFF. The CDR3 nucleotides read TGTGCCAGCAGCCTAGGGACAGGGAAGTACACTGAAGCTTTCTTT.

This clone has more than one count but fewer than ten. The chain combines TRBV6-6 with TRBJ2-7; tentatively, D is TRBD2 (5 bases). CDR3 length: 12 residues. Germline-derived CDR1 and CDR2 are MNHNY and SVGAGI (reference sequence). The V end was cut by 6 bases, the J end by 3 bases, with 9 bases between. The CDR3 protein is CASRDWGYEQYF. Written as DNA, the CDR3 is TGTGCCAGCAGGGACTGGGGCTACGAGCAGTACTTC.

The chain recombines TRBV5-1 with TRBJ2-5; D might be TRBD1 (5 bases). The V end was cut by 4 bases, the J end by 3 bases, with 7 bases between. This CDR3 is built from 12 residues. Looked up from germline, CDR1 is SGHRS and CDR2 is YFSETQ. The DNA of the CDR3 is TGCGCCAGCAGCAAGACAGAAGAGACCCAGTACTTC. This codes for CASSKTEETQYF.

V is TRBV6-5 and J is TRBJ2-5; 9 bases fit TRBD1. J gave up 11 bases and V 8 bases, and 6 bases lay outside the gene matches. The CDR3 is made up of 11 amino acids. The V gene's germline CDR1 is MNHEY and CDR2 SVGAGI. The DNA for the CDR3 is TGTGCCAGCCGGGACAGGGTTACGCAGTACTTC. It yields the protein CASRDRVTQYF.

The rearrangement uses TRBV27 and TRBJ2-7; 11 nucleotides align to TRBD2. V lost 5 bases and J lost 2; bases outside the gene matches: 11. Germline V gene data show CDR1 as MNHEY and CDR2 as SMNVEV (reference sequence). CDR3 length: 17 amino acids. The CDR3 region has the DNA TGTGCCAGCAGTCCCCCATCGACTAGCGGGACAACCTACGAGCAGTACTTC. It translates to CASSPPSTSGTTYEQYF.

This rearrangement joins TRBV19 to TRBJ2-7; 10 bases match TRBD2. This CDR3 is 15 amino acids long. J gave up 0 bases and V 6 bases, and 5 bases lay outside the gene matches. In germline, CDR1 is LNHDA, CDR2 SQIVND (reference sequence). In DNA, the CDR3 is TGTGCCAGTAGGACCGGGACTAGCGCCTCCTACGAGCAGTACTTC. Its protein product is CASRTGTSASYEQYF.